This paragraph reports one TCR beta chain. In the source study's methods: Cell counts per sample came from amplifying reference gene primers. The data were produced by immunoSEQ multiplex PCR, yet TCRdb's version contains in-frame clones alone and is incomplete. That table furnishes V, J and clone size, whereas the DNA furnished D and trimming. The data hold 300,000 to 450,000 clones, with more than 75% observed a single time. Enrollees, about 18 to 100 years old, lived in approximately 25 US areas. The data stem from a study of blood T cell repertoires in COVID-19. Across the study: The origin of the acute and convalescent COVID-19 samples was the United States, Italy and Spain. T cells, B-cell-depleted T cells, or PBMCs provided the cDNA or gDNA that served as material.

The sequence was collected from a young woman who had recovered from COVID-19. The sequencing sample was made of PBMCs or T cells enriched from blood (not recorded which).

The DNA for the CDR3 is TGTGCCAGCAGCTTGGGACAGGGGTCCTACGAGCAGTACTTC. Translation: CASSLGQGSYEQYF. The V and J genes are TRBV5-6 and TRBJ2-7, with 8 bases matching TRBD1. The germline gives CDR1 SGHDT, CDR2 YYEEEE. The CDR3 contains 14 residues. Trimming at V came to 0 bases and at J to 1 base, leaving 0 bases not matched to a gene.